A single sample gave rise to the 19 T cell receptor beta chains below, sequenced in a study of T cell repertoires in cytomegalovirus infection (dated by TCRdb to the late 2010s). The sample was run on an Illumina HiSeq 1500. Using fastp trimming at Q25 and MiXCR clonotype assembly, TCRdb reanalyzed the public sequencing data and kept in-frame beta chains. All rows with the same CDR3 protein become a single entry with the most common DNA and genes. For this sample there are a few hundred thousand distinct CDR3 sequences; approximately 40% appear just once. 40% to 60% of the sample goes to the ten largest clones. The treatment or condition label on this specimen signifies: in vitro stimulation with specific CMV peptide epitopes to enrich CMV-specific T cells. Their cognate antigens are unknown. The source was cultured PBMCs, collected from culture after CMV antigen stimulation. Receptor source: a human donor in good health (CMV status not recorded). Some clones in this sample may be carry-over from other donors' samples.

This clonotype was found many times. The chain combines TRBV7-6 with TRBJ2-7; TRBD1 matches at 9 bases. Losses at the gene ends were 4 bases for V and 1 base for J; bases not matched to a gene: 11. The CDR3 loop spans 17 amino acids. CDR1 is SGHVS and CDR2 is FNYEAQ in the germline V gene. For the CDR3, the DNA is TGTGCCAGCAGCTACGGGACAGGGCCTCACTCATCCTACGAGCAGTACTTC. Translation gives CASSYGTGPHSSYEQYF.

The chain employs TRBV6-2 or TRBV6-3 and TRBJ2-7; TRBD1 matches 7 bases. Germline trimming cut 6 bases from V and 5 bases from J; bases unmatched to any gene: 7. There are 13 residues in the CDR3. Germline CDR1 is MNHEY and CDR2 is SVGEGT. The CDR3 bases are TGTGCCAGCAGGTTGACAGGGAGTGACGAGCAGTACTTC. Encoded protein: CASRLTGSDEQYF.

This clonotype came up a few times. This chain connects TRBV15 to TRBJ2-1, with 8 bases fitting TRBD1. This CDR3 is 15 amino acids long. Germline V gene sequence: CDR1 LNHNV, CDR2 YYDKDF (reference sequence). Trimming took 5 bases from V and 6 from J; bases not matched to a gene: 9. DNA for the CDR3: TGTGCCACCAGCCCGAGGACAGGGAATTCCAATGAGCAGTTCTTC. Its protein is CATSPRTGNSNEQFF. Full variable domain (rest looked up from reference TRBV15 and TRBJ2-1): DAMVIQNPRYQVTQFGKPVTLSCSQTLNHNVMYWYQQKSSQAPKLLFHYYDKDFNNEADTPDNFQSRRPNTSFCFLDIRSPGLGDTAMYLCATSPRTGNSNEQFFGPGTRLTVL.

This CDR3 reads CATRPGGGGYTF. CDR3 nucleotides: TGTGCCACTCGCCCCGGGGGCGGTGGCTACACCTTC. The chain employs TRBV6-2 or TRBV6-3 and TRBJ1-2, with D possibly matching TRBD1 (6 bases). From germline, CDR1 is MNHEY and CDR2 SVGEGT. This CDR3 region has 12 residues. Trimming cost V 10 bases and J 7 bases, with 16 bases left between them.

This clonotype came up a few times. The chain employs TRBV7-2 and TRBJ1-6; TRBD1 might be the D (5 bases). The length of the CDR3 is 14 residues. Trimming left V 1 base short and J 11 bases short, with 12 bases between. Germline CDR1 and CDR2: SGHTA and FQGNSA. The chain's CDR3 is CASSLGYRGTPLHF. The CDR3 DNA reads as TGTGCCAGCAGCTTAGGGTATCGGGGGACACCCCTCCACTTT.

The chain joins TRBV5-4 to TRBJ2-7, with 7 positions matching TRBD2. V trimming: 3 bases; J trimming: 2 bases; junction bases outside the gene matches: 8. The CDR3 runs 15 residues. The germline CDR1 and CDR2 sequences are SGHNT and YYREEE (reference sequence). The CDR3 protein is CASSWGGAGTYEQYF. Here the CDR3 DNA reads TGTGCCAGCAGCTGGGGCGGAGCGGGGACCTACGAGCAGTACTTC. Full variable domain (missing parts from reference TRBV5-4 and TRBJ2-7): ETGVTQSPTHLIKTRGQQVTLRCSSQSGHNTVSWYQQALGQGPQFIFQYYREEENGRGNFPPRFSGLQFPNYSSELNVNALELDDSALYLCASSWGGAGTYEQYFGPGTRLTVT.

The chain carries TRBV11-3 and TRBJ2-7, with TRBD1 matching 8 bases. The CDR3 covers 14 residues. Germline V gene lookup returns CDR1 SGHNT and CDR2 YENEEA. With V trimmed by 1 base and J by 5 bases, 4 bases remained unmatched. The CDR3 reads CASSLGQGFHEQYF. CDR3 DNA sequence: TGTGCCAGCAGCTTAGGACAGGGGTTCCACGAGCAGTACTTC.

The chain joins TRBV6-2 or TRBV6-3 to TRBJ1-5; D not certain. Germline loops: CDR1 MNHEY, CDR2 SVGEGT. The CDR3 runs to 14 residues. Trimming pared 5 bases from V and 0 bases from J, leaving 8 bases between. The CDR3 protein is CASSMGYSNQPQHF. The CDR3 DNA sequence: TGTGCCAGCAGTATGGGGTATAGCAATCAGCCCCAGCATTTT.

This clonotype has just a few counts. This chain joins TRBV7-2 and TRBJ2-1, with TRBD2 matching 8 bases. Germline lookup yields CDR1 SGHTA and CDR2 FQGNSA. The CDR3 contains 18 residues. Unmatched junction bases numbered 15, after V lost 3 bases and J lost 5 bases. CDR3 in DNA: TGTGCCAGCAGCTTTTTCCCCCTACGACTAGCGCTTCACAATGAGCAGTTCTTC. It is translated as CASSFFPLRLALHNEQFF.

The chain has TRBV4-3 and TRBJ2-5, with D tentatively TRBD2 (6 bases). Trimming stripped 1 base from V and 0 bases from J, with 9 bases between. CDR3 length equals 15 residues. CDR1 LGHNA and CDR2 YSLEER come from the germline V gene. This CDR3 is CASSQAWGDQETQYF. The CDR3 DNA reads as TGCGCCAGCAGCCAAGCTTGGGGGGACCAAGAGACCCAGTACTTC.

The V and J genes are TRBV4-2 and TRBJ1-3; perhaps TRBD1 as D (6 bases). V was shortened by 8 bases and J by 3 bases, with 17 bases between the two germline ends. This CDR3 comprises 15 residues. The germline CDR1 and CDR2 sequences are LGHNA and YNFKEQ. This chain's CDR3 is CASRTRGAGGNTIYF. CDR3 sequence (DNA): TGTGCCAGCCGGACCCGGGGGGCTGGTGGAAACACCATATATTTT.

Only a few counts were recorded for this clonotype. The chain combines TRBV7-2 with TRBJ2-2; D is perhaps TRBD2 (6 bases). The V gene lost 1 base and the J gene lost 6 bases, with 9 bases spanning the gap. The V gene's germline CDR1 is SGHTA and CDR2 FQGNSA. This CDR3 has 14 residues. DNA for the CDR3: TGTGCCAGCAGCTTAGTAGGAGGGGCCGGGGAGCTGTTTTTT. It specifies CASSLVGGAGELFF.

The chain has TRBV4-1 and TRBJ2-1; the D gene is possibly TRBD2 (5 bases). The germline V and J ends were trimmed by 0 bases and 7 bases, with 19 bases remaining between them. The CDR3 loop spans 17 amino acids. Germline V CDR1 and CDR2: MGHRA, YSYEKL. DNA of the CDR3: TGCGCCAGCAGCCAAGATATGAGCGGAAACGCTAGAAATGAGCAGTTCTTC. Its translation is CASSQDMSGNARNEQFF.

The V gene is TRBV9, the J gene TRBJ1-6; the match to TRBD1 covers 7 bases. The CDR3 length is 15 residues. Germline V CDR1 and CDR2: SGDLS, YYNGEE. V gave up 3 bases and J gave up 4 bases; unmatched junction bases: 4. The CDR3 DNA reads TGTGCCAGCAGCGCCCCACAGGGGTATAATTCACCCCTCCACTTT. The encoded protein is CASSAPQGYNSPLHF.

In its sample, this clonotype was seen once. V usage is TRBV19 and J usage is TRBJ1-1, with unresolved D. Germline V gene sequence: CDR1 LNHDA, CDR2 SQIVND (reference sequence). V was trimmed by 1 base and J by 4 bases, leaving 13 bases between them. This CDR3 region has 15 residues. The CDR3 protein is CASSIGGLRVTEAFF. In DNA, the CDR3 is TGTGCCAGTAGTATAGGCGGCTTGCGGGTCACTGAAGCTTTCTTT.

CDR3 sequence: CASSLARTLGNQPQHF. The CDR3 DNA reads as TGTGCCAGCAGCTTAGCGCGGACACTTGGCAATCAGCCCCAGCATTTT. The chain carries TRBV7-2 and TRBJ1-5; D may be TRBD1 (5 bases). The CDR3 extends over 16 amino acids. Germline-derived CDR1 and CDR2 are SGHTA and FQGNSA. V was shortened by 0 bases and J by 2 bases, with 11 bases between the two germline ends.

V usage is TRBV7-9 and J usage is TRBJ2-1, with 12 positions matching TRBD2. J gave up 4 bases and V 4 bases, and 5 bases lay outside the gene matches. This CDR3 spans 16 amino acids. In germline, CDR1 is SEHNR, CDR2 FQNEAQ (reference sequence). Here the CDR3 DNA reads TGTGCCAGCAGCTCTCTAGCGGGAGGGCCTTACAATGAGCAGTTCTTC. This translates into CASSSLAGGPYNEQFF.

In this sample, this clonotype turned up a few times. This chain links TRBV28 with TRBJ2-7, with TRBD1 matching 7 bases. CDR3 length: 16 residues. Germline trimming cut 4 bases from V and 3 bases from J; bases unmatched to any gene: 12. Germline-derived CDR1 and CDR2 are MDHEN and SYDVKM. The CDR3 coding sequence is TGTGCCAGCAGTTATTCCACCGGGACAGCGAACTACGAGCAGTACTTC. It yields the protein CASSYSTGTANYEQYF.

This rearrangement joins TRBV4-3 to TRBJ1-1; TRBD1 is a possible D gene (6 bases). Germline-derived CDR1 and CDR2 are LGHNA and YSLEER. The CDR3 is made up of 14 amino acids. The germline V and J ends were trimmed by 4 bases and 3 bases, with 12 bases remaining between them. CDR3 sequence: CASSPGDGYTEAFF. The CDR3, as DNA: TGCGCCAGCAGCCCAGGGGACGGCTACACTGAAGCTTTCTTT.